This T cell receptor (beta chain) stems from a study of blood T cells in healthy people across ages. General study results and limits: While age rose, TCR beta diversity per million T cells dropped in a roughly linear way. No one knew whether donors had CMV, which possibly confounded expanded clonotype changes.

Trimming at V came to 5 bases and at J to 3 bases, leaving 10 bases not matched to a gene. The V gene's germline CDR1 is DFQATT and CDR2 SNEGSKA (reference sequence). This CDR3 region has 15 residues. Per-sample yields of isolated PBMCs were at least 6.5 million. There are a few counts of this clonotype. Its target is unknown. Together with a sample-barcoded 5' primer, a J-beta primer mix was included in a second PCR lasting about 7 to 12 cycles. Per sample, CDR3-containing paired-end reads numbered at least 3 million. TCRdb passed the 5' RACE reads through MiXCR, listing each CDR3 protein once. The table records 650,000 to 1,000,000 distinct CDR3 sequences, 35% to 40% of them present only once.

This sequence joins TRBV20-1 and TRBJ1-2, with 9 bases that match TRBD1. This receptor was identified in a man younger than 35 in good health. The sequencing input was blood. The CDR3 here is CSARTSGQGHYGYTF. The CDR3 DNA follows: TGCAGTGCTCGAACCTCCGGACAGGGGCACTATGGCTACACCTTC.